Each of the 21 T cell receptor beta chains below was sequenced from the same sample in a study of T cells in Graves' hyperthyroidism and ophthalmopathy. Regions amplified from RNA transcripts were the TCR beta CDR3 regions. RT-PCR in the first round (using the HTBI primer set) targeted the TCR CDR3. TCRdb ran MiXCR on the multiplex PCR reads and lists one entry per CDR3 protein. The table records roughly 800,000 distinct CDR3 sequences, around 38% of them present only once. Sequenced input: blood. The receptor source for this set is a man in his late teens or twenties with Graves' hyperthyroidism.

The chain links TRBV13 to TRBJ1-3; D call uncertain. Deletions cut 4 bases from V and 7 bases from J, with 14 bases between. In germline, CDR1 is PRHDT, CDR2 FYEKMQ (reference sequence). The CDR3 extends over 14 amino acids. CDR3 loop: CASSSALRENTIYF. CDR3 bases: TGTGCCAGCAGCTCGGCCCTGAGGGAGAACACCATATATTTT.

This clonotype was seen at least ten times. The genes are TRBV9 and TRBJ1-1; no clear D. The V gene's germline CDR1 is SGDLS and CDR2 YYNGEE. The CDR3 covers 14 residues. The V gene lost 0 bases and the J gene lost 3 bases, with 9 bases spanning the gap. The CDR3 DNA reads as TGTGCCAGCAGCGTAGGGCCGATCGACACTGAAGCTTTCTTT. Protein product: CASSVGPIDTEAFF. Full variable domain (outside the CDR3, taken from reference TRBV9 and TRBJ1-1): DSGVTQTPKHLITATGQRVTLRCSPRSGDLSVYWYQQSLDQGLQFLIQYYNGEERAKGNILERFSAQQFPDLHSELNLSSLELGDSALYFCASSVGPIDTEAFFGQGTRLTVV.

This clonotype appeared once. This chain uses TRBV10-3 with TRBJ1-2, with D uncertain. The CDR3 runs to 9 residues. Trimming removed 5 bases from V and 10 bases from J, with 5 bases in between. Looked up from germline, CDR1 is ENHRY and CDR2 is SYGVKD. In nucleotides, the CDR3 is TGTGCCATCAGTAACGACTACACCTTC. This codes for CAISNDYTF.

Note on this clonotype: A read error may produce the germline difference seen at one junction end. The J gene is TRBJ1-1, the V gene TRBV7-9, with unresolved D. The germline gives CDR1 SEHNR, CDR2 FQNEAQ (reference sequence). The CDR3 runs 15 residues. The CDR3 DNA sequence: TGTGCCAGCAGCTTAGTCGGTCCCCAGAACACTGAGGCTTTCTTT. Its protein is CASSLVGPQNTEAFF. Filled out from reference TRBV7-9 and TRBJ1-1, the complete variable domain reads DTGVSQNPRHKITKRGQNVTFRCDPISEHNRLYWYRQTLGQGPEFLTYFQNEAQLEKSRLLSDRFSAERPKGSFSTLEIQRTEQGDSAMYLCASSLVGPQNTEAFFGQGTRLTVV.

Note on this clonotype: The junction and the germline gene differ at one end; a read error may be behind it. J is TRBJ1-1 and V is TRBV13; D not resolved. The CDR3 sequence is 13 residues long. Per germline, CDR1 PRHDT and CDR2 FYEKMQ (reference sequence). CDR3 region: CASSLDAHAKAFF. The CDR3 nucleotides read TGTGCTAGCAGCTTAGACGCGCACGCTAAAGCTTTCTTT.

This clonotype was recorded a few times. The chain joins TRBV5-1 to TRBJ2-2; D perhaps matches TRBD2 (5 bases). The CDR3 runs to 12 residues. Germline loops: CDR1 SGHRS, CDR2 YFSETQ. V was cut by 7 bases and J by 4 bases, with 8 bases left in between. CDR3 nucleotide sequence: TGCGCCAGCCTCGAGGGCACCGGGGAGCTGTTTTTT. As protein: CASLEGTGELFF.

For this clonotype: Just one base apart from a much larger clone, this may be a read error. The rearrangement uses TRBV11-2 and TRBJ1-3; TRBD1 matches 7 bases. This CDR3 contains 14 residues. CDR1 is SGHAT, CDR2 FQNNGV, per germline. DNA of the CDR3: TGTGCCAGCAGATCAGGGGGTCCTGGAAACACCAAATATTTT. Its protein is CASRSGGPGNTKYF.

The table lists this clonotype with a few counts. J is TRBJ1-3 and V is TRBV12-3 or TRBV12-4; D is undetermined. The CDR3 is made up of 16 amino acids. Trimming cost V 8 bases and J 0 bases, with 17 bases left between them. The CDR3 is CASGPEADDSGNTIYF. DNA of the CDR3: TGTGCCAGCGGACCCGAAGCCGATGACTCTGGAAACACCATATATTTT.

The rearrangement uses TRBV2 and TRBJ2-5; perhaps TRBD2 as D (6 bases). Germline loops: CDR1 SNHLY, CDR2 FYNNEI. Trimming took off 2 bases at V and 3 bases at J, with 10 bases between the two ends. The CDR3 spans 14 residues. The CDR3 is CASSERRLEETQYF. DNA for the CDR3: TGTGCCAGCAGTGAAAGAAGACTAGAAGAGACCCAGTACTTC.

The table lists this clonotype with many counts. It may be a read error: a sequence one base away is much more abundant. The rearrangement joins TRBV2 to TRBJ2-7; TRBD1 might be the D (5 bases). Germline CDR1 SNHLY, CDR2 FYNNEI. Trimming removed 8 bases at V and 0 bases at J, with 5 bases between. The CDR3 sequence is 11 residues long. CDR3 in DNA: TGTGCCAGCGACAGCTCCTACGAGCAGTACTTC. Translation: CASDSSYEQYF.

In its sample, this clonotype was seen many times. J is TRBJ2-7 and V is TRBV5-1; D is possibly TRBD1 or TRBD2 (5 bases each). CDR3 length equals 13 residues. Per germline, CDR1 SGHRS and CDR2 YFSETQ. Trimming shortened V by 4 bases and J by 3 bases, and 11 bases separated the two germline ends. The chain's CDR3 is CASSRDGVYEQYF. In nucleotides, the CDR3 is TGCGCCAGCAGCCGGGACGGAGTCTACGAGCAGTACTTC.

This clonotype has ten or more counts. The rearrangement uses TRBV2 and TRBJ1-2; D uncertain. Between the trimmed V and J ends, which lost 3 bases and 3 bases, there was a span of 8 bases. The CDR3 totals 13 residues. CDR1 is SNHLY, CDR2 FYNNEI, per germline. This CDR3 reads CASSEVLDYGYTF. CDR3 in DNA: TGTGCCAGCAGTGAGGTCCTTGACTATGGCTACACCTTC.

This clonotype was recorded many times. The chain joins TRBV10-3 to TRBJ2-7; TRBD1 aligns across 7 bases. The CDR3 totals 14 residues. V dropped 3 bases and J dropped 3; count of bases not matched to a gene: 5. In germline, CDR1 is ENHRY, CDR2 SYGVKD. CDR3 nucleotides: TGTGCCATCAGTGACGGACAGGACAGCTACGAGCAGTACTTC. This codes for CAISDGQDSYEQYF.

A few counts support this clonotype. CDR3 residues: CASSLNQYEQYF. The CDR3 DNA sequence: TGTGCCAGCAGCTTAAATCAGTACGAGCAGTACTTC. This chain joins TRBV7-6 and TRBJ2-7; D is ambiguous. Between the trimmed V and J ends, which lost 2 bases and 4 bases, there was a span of 6 bases. Germline V lookup: CDR1 SGHVS, CDR2 FNYEAQ. CDR3 length: 12 amino acids. Full variable domain (remainder filled in from reference TRBV7-6 and TRBJ2-7): GAGVSQSPRYKVTKRGQDVALRCDPISGHVSLYWYRQALGQGPEFLTYFNYEAQQDKSGLPNDRFSAERPEGSISTLTIQRTEQRDSAMYRCASSLNQYEQYFGPGTRLTVT.

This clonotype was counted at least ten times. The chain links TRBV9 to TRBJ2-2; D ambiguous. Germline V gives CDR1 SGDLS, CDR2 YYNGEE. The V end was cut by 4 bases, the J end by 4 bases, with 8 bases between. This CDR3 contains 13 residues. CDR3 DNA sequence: TGTGCCAGCAGCTCTCCTTCCACCGGGGAGCTGTTTTTT. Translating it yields CASSSPSTGELFF.

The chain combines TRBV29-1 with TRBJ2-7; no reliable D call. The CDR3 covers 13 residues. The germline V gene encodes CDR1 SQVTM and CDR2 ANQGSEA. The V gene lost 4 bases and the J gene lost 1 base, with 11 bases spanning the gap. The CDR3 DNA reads TGCAGCGTTGCACCAAAGGGATCCTACGAGCAGTACTTC. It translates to CSVAPKGSYEQYF.

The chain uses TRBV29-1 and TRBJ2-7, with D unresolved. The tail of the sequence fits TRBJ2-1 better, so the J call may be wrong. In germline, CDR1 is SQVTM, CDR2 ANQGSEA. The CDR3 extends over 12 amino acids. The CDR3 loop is CSVEEYQDEQFF. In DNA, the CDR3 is TGCAGCGTTGAAGAGTATCAGGATGAGCAGTTCTTC.

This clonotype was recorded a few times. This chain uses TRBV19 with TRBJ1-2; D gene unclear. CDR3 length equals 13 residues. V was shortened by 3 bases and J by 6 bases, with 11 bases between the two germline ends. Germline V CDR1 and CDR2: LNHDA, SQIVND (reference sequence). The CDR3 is CASSIWPRDGYTF. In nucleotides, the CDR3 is TGTGCCAGTAGTATTTGGCCCCGGGATGGCTACACCTTC.

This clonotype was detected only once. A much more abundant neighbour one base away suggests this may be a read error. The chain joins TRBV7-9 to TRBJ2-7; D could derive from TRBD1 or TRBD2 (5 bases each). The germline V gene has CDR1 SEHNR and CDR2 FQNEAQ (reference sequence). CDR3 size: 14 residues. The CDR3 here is CASSSPGSSYEKYF. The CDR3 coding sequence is TGTGCCAGCAGCTCCCCAGGGAGCTCCTACGAGAAGTACTTC.

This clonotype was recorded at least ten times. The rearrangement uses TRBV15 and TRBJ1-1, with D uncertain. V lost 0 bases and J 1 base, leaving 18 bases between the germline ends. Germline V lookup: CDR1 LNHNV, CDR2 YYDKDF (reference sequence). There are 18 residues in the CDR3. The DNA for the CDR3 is TGTGCCACCAGCAGAGATTGGTCGTGGCAGGCCCCGAACACTGAAGCTTTCTTT. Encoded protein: CATSRDWSWQAPNTEAFF.

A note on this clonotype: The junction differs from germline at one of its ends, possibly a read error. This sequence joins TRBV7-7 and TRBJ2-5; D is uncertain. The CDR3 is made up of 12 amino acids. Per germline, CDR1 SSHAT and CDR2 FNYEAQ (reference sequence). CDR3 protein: CASSVQSETQYF. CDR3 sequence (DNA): TGTGCTAGCAGCGTTCAGTCGGAGACCCAGTACTTC.